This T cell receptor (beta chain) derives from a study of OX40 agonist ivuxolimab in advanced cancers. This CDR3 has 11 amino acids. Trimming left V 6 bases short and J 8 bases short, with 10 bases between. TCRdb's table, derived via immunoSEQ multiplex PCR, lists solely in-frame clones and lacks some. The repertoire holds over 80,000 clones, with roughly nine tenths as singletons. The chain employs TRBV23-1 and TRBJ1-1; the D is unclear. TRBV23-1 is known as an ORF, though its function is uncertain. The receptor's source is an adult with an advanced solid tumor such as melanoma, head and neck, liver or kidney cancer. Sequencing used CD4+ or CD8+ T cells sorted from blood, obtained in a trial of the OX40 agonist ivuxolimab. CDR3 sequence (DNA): TGCGCCAGCAGGTCACCGGACGAAGCTTTCTTT. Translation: CASRSPDEAFF.